The TCR beta chain under discussion was sequenced for a study of blood T cell repertoires in COVID-19. At the level of the study: The study drew acute and convalescent COVID-19 samples from the United States, Italy and Spain. The analysed material was cDNA or gDNA that came from T cells, B-cell-depleted T cells, or PBMCs.

Deletions cut 5 bases from V and 1 base from J, with 15 bases between. Germline V gene data show CDR1 as LNHDA and CDR2 as SQIVND (reference sequence). The CDR3 totals 16 residues. Per the study methods: Estimates of nucleated cell counts were drawn from the amplification of reference gene primers. TCRdb's copy holds only in-frame clones and misses some; the assay was immunoSEQ multiplex PCR. V and J calls plus clone size are reproduced from that table; the DNA served to infer D and trimming. The sample shows around 100,000 clones, roughly 87% of them seen only once. This TCR was recovered from a man aged 30 to 39 in a cohort sampled during active COVID-19. What was sequenced was peripheral blood. The chain combines TRBV19 with TRBJ1-5; D unclear. The CDR3 loop reads CASSRTSEASNQPQHF. DNA for the CDR3: TGTGCCAGTAGTCGCACTTCGGAGGCCAGCAATCAGCCCCAGCATTTT.